Listed here are 10 T cell receptor beta chains from one sample, sequenced in a study of cytomegalovirus exposure and HLA in healthy donors. The PCR had 60 Vbeta and 13 Jbeta primers. The repertoire was sequenced with immunoSEQ multiplex PCR; TCRdb's copy has only in-frame clones and lacks some. Of about 160,000 clones in the sample, approximately 86% are singletons; the top ten hold just under 2%. The sample was PBMCs. Every receptor here comes from a woman under 30 in good health and CMV-seronegative.

The chain couples TRBV28 to TRBJ1-1; possibly TRBD1 for D (5 bases). Germline CDR1 reads MDHEN; CDR2 reads SYDVKM. Trimming left V 7 bases short and J 1 base short, with 25 bases between. CDR3 size: 18 residues. CDR3 DNA: TGTGCCAGCACCCCTCTCCTCGCCGGCGGGGGAAGGAACACTGAAGCTTTCTTT. Its translation: CASTPLLAGGGRNTEAFF.

The gene calls are TRBV11-2 and TRBJ1-2; D uncertain. Deletions cut 1 base from V and 4 bases from J, with 13 bases between. This CDR3 is 15 amino acids long. Germline V CDR1 and CDR2: SGHAT, FQNNGV. The CDR3, as DNA: TGTGCCAGCAGCTTAGTAGGCCCGGGAGGCTATGGCTACACCTTC. This gives the protein CASSLVGPGGYGYTF.

The chain joins TRBV30 to TRBJ2-5, with TRBD2 matching 9 bases. V gave up 0 bases and J gave up 5 bases; unmatched junction bases: 10. CDR1 and CDR2 from the germline V gene are GTSNPN and SVGIG (reference sequence). This CDR3 region has 16 residues. The CDR3 DNA sequence: TGTGCCTGGAGTGTACAAAAGCGGGAGGAGGGTGAGACCCAGTACTTC. The encoded protein is CAWSVQKREEGETQYF.

The CDR3: CASSGRVSTYEQYF. For the CDR3, the DNA is TGTGCCAGCAGTGGGAGGGTATCCACCTACGAGCAGTACTTC. The chain recombines TRBV28 with TRBJ2-7, with 7 bases matching TRBD2. Per the germline V gene, CDR1 is MDHEN and CDR2 is SYDVKM. The V segment lost 5 bases and the J segment 2 bases; nucleotides outside the gene matches: 6. The CDR3 runs 14 residues.

The chain employs TRBV5-1 and TRBJ2-1, with D possibly matching TRBD2 (6 bases). CDR1 and CDR2 from the germline V gene are SGHRS and YFSETQ. This CDR3 has 20 amino acids. Between the trimmed V and J ends, which lost 4 bases and 0 bases, there was a span of 26 bases. The CDR3 region has the DNA TGCGCCAGCAGCCTCCCGGGACTCACTATGGGCCCCAGCTCCTACAATGAGCAGTTCTTC. This translates into CASSLPGLTMGPSSYNEQFF.

The chain couples TRBV28 to TRBJ2-3; 8 bases align to TRBD1. The germline V gene has CDR1 MDHEN and CDR2 SYDVKM. The CDR3 runs to 14 residues. J was trimmed by 6 bases and V by 6 bases; bases with no gene match: 8. CDR3 in DNA: TGTGCCAGCAGGATGCAGGGGGCGGCCGATACGCAGTATTTT. Amino acids: CASRMQGAADTQYF.

This chain joins TRBV13 and TRBJ1-4; D is possibly TRBD1 (5 bases). The germline V gene has CDR1 PRHDT and CDR2 FYEKMQ (reference sequence). CDR3 length: 16 residues. The V end lost 2 bases, the J end lost 1 base, and 11 bases lay between the germline ends. The CDR3 nucleotides are TGTGCCAGCAGCTTATGGCAGGGTATAACTAATGAAAAACTGTTTTTT. Translating gives CASSLWQGITNEKLFF.

CDR3 coding DNA: TGTGCCAGCAAAAAGGGGATCAGGGATAATTCACCCCTCCACTTT. It encodes CASKKGIRDNSPLHF. The V gene is TRBV27, the J gene TRBJ1-6; D perhaps matches TRBD1 (5 bases). The CDR3 is made up of 15 amino acids. V was cut by 7 bases and J by 5 bases, with 15 bases left in between. From germline, CDR1 is MNHEY and CDR2 SMNVEV (reference sequence).

The V and J genes are TRBV7-8 and TRBJ2-7; 12 bases are a match to TRBD2. This CDR3 is 14 amino acids long. Per the germline V gene, CDR1 is SGHVS and CDR2 is FQNEAQ. Germline trimming cut 5 bases from V and 4 bases from J; bases unmatched to any gene: 3. The CDR3 coding sequence is TGTGCCAGCAGCCCCGGACTAGCGGGATACGAGCAGTACTTC. Its translation: CASSPGLAGYEQYF.

The V gene is TRBV27, the J gene TRBJ2-7, with 7 positions matching TRBD2. Germline V gives CDR1 MNHEY, CDR2 SMNVEV (reference sequence). This CDR3 is built from 15 residues. The V segment lost 4 bases and the J segment 4 bases; nucleotides outside the gene matches: 10. CDR3 region: CASSYIGGGFYEQYF. Here the CDR3 DNA reads TGTGCCAGCAGTTACATTGGCGGGGGTTTTTACGAGCAGTACTTC.